This TCR beta chain emerged from a study of blood T cell repertoires in COVID-19. The CDR3 length is 16 residues. Germline CDR1 SGHDT, CDR2 YYEEEE. Deletions cut 6 bases from V and 6 bases from J, with 25 bases between. The data were produced by immunoSEQ multiplex PCR, yet TCRdb's version contains in-frame clones alone and is incomplete. In the table there are around 150,000 clones, more than 80% of which are singletons. The receptor's source is a woman aged 55 to 70 with COVID-19, enrolled during active disease. Sequenced sample: peripheral blood. The chain links TRBV5-6 to TRBJ2-7; TRBD1 might be the D (6 bases). CDR3 sequence: CASKGWGLVGGGEQYF. CDR3 bases: TGTGCCAGCAAAGGATGGGGGCTAGTGGGTGGAGGCGAGCAGTACTTC.